These 9 T cell receptor beta chains share one sample of origin, sequenced in a study of T-cell memory formation after mild COVID-19. TCRdb recomputed calls from the 5' RACE reads with MiXCR, one row per CDR3 protein. Of approximately 250,000 distinct CDR3 sequences in the sample, 15% to 20% are singletons; the top ten hold over 20%. The sample comprised PBMCs or a T cell subset sorted from them (not recorded which). Every receptor here comes from a man between 18 and 35 years old who had mild COVID-19 (a few samples of this study predate the infection). Cell type and time point are not known.

This clonotype came up a few times. The gene calls are TRBV6-6 and TRBJ1-1; TRBD1 agrees at 7 bases. This CDR3 comprises 14 residues. The germline V gene has CDR1 MNHNY and CDR2 SVGAGI (reference sequence). V trimming: 5 bases; J trimming: 3 bases; junction bases outside the gene matches: 6. The CDR3 sequence: CASSLRDRYTEAFF. CDR3 DNA sequence: TGTGCCAGCAGTCTTCGGGACAGATACACTGAAGCTTTCTTT.

This clonotype has a count of ten or more. V is TRBV24-1 and J is TRBJ2-7; 8 bases map to TRBD1. CDR1 is KGHDR and CDR2 is SFDVKD in the germline V gene. The CDR3 is made up of 14 amino acids. The V segment lost 0 bases and the J segment 6 bases; nucleotides outside the gene matches: 3. CDR3 region: CATSDLETGVEQYV. CDR3 bases: TGTGCCACCAGTGATTTGGAGACAGGGGTCGAGCAGTACGTC.

This clonotype was seen only a few times. The V gene is TRBV15, the J gene TRBJ2-3; TRBD2 matches 7 bases. In germline, CDR1 is LNHNV, CDR2 YYDKDF (reference sequence). The CDR3 is 14 residues long. Germline trimming cut 5 bases from V and 3 bases from J; bases unmatched to any gene: 5. The CDR3 nucleotides read TGTGCCACCAGCCCGGGACTACCGACAGATACGCAGTATTTT. This codes for CATSPGLPTDTQYF.

This clonotype was recorded at least ten times. V and J are TRBV2 and TRBJ2-3; 8 bases fit TRBD1. This CDR3 spans 12 amino acids. Germline V CDR1 and CDR2: SNHLY, FYNNEI. V lost 10 bases and J lost 2; bases outside the gene matches: 2. CDR3 protein: CATDRDTDTQYF. The DNA for the CDR3 is TGTGCCACGGACAGGGACACAGATACGCAGTATTTT.

This clonotype was observed a handful of times. V usage is TRBV7-2 and J usage is TRBJ2-5, with a weak D call TRBD1 (5 bases). This CDR3 is built from 12 residues. Germline V gene lookup returns CDR1 SGHTA and CDR2 FQGNSA. V lost 1 base and J lost 9, with 9 bases in between. CDR3 amino acids: CASSLGGRPQYF. CDR3 DNA sequence: TGTGCCAGCAGCTTAGGGGGCCGGCCCCAGTACTTC.

The rearrangement uses TRBV4-1 and TRBJ1-1, with D possibly matching TRBD1 (5 bases). CDR1 and CDR2 (germline): MGHRA, YSYEKL. V lost 4 bases and J 6 bases, leaving 18 bases between the germline ends. The CDR3 runs to 15 residues. CDR3 amino acids: CASSRGLQGRPEAFF. The DNA for the CDR3 is TGCGCCAGCAGCCGGGGTTTGCAGGGAAGGCCTGAAGCTTTCTTT.

The rearrangement joins TRBV19 to TRBJ2-6, with a weak D call TRBD1 (5 bases). CDR1 and CDR2 (germline): LNHDA, SQIVND (reference sequence). V dropped 2 bases and J dropped 0 bases, with 5 bases sitting between them. The CDR3 contains 15 residues. The CDR3 loop reads CASSIQGSGANVLTF. The DNA of the CDR3 is TGTGCCAGTAGTATACAGGGCTCTGGGGCCAACGTCCTGACTTTC.

In this sample, this clonotype turned up once. V is TRBV12-3 or TRBV12-4 and J is TRBJ1-2, with D perhaps TRBD1 (6 bases). V was pared by 5 bases and J by 0 bases, with 10 bases between. This CDR3 has 14 residues. The CDR3 DNA sequence: TGTGCCAGCAGTCGGGACACTTCTAACTATGGCTACACCTTC. Translating gives CASSRDTSNYGYTF.

This clonotype was seen once. The chain combines TRBV10-3 with TRBJ2-1, with 7 bases lining up with TRBD1. V lost 6 bases, J lost 7 bases, and 12 bases stayed unmatched. CDR1 ENHRY and CDR2 SYGVKD come from the germline V gene. CDR3 size: 15 residues. CDR3 sequence (DNA): TGTGCCATCAGGCTCGGTACGGGGACAGCGAATGAGCAGTTCTTC. Protein: CAIRLGTGTANEQFF.